The next 5 T cell receptor beta chains were all read from a single sample in a study of blood T cell repertoires in COVID-19. This table comes from immunoSEQ multiplex PCR, and its TCRdb copy is limited to in-frame clones, with some not included. The sample records about 300,000 clones, roughly 86% being singletons. Sequencing input: peripheral blood. These receptors originate from a woman aged 45 to 65 with acute or convalescent COVID-19.

V is TRBV2 and J is TRBJ2-1, with 8 bases identical to TRBD1. The CDR3 length is 15 residues. The ends lost 4 bases at V and 7 bases at J; junction bases unmatched: 9. Looked up from germline, CDR1 is SNHLY and CDR2 is FYNNEI. In DNA, the CDR3 is TGTGCCAGCAGTGTCCGCGGACAGGGTAATAATGAGCAGTTCTTC. It codes for CASSVRGQGNNEQFF.

This clone has only one observation. The rearrangement uses TRBV5-6 and TRBJ2-1; weak D call: TRBD2 (6 bases). V was cut by 0 bases and J by 9 bases, with 7 bases left in between. The CDR3 is 12 amino acids. Germline values: CDR1 SGHDT, CDR2 YYEEEE. CDR3 loop: CASSLEEGEQFF. The CDR3 DNA sequence: TGTGCCAGCAGCTTGGAGGAGGGTGAGCAGTTCTTC.

This chain links TRBV7-9 with TRBJ2-7, with no clear D. Trimming pared 1 base from V and 3 bases from J, leaving 7 bases between. Germline assignment: CDR1 SEHNR and CDR2 FQNEAQ (reference sequence). This CDR3 is built from 13 residues. CDR3: CASSLVTGYEQYF. DNA of the CDR3: TGTGCCAGCAGCTTAGTCACGGGCTACGAGCAGTACTTC.

The chain uses TRBV10-3 and TRBJ2-3; 11 bases fit TRBD2. Germline CDR1 is ENHRY and CDR2 is SYGVKD. The CDR3 runs to 17 residues. V lost 4 bases, J lost 3 bases, and 9 bases stayed unmatched. CDR3 sequence (DNA): TGTGCCATCAGTGGGGATAGCGGGAGGGTGGGTACAGATACGCAGTATTTT. Its protein is CAISGDSGRVGTDTQYF.

V and J are TRBV21-1 and TRBJ2-3; the table calls TRBD1, which could not be checked here. TRBV21-1 is a documented pseudogene. CDR3 length equals 15 residues. The CDR3 DNA is TGTGCCAGCACCGGTCTGGACAGGAGCACAGATACGCAGTATTTT. Its translation: CASTGLDRSTDTQYF.